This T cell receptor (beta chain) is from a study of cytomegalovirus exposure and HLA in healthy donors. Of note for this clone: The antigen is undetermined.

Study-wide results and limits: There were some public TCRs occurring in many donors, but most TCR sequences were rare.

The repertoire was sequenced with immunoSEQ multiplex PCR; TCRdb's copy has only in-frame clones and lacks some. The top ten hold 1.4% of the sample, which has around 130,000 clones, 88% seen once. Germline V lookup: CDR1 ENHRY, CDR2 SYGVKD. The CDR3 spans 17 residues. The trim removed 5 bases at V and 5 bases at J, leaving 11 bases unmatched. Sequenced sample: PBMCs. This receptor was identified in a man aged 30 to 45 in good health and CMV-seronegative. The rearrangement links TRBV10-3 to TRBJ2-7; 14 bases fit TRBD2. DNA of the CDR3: TGTGCCATCAGTTCCGGGACTAGCGGGAGTTTCCCGGACGAGCAGTACTTC. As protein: CAISSGTSGSFPDEQYF.